The 22 T cell receptor beta chains presented below share a single source sample, sequenced in a study of blood T cell repertoires in COVID-19 (dated by TCRdb to 2020 to 2021). To prepare the library, the immunoSEQ multiplex PCR assay was applied. TCRdb stores this immuneACCESS table with in-frame sequences only. Part of the clones is absent; in the studies checked, under half of the shortfall reflects unresolved V genes, and no reason is known for the rest. Counted in this sample were roughly 350,000 clones; roughly 88% of them appeared once. The top ten constitute under 5% of the sample. The specimen sequenced was peripheral blood. The receptors derive from a woman between 50 and 59 years old with active or convalescent COVID-19.

The rearrangement uses TRBV7-6 and TRBJ2-1, with 13 bases lining up with TRBD2. The germline V gene encodes CDR1 SGHVS and CDR2 FNYEAQ. The CDR3 runs to 16 residues. The trim removed 4 bases at V and 4 bases at J, leaving 4 bases unmatched. CDR3 in DNA: TGTGCCAGCAGCTCGGGACTAGCGGGGTTTTACAATGAGCAGTTCTTC. This sequence encodes CASSSGLAGFYNEQFF.

The chain recombines TRBV6-5 with TRBJ2-4; 7 nucleotides agree with TRBD1. CDR1 is MNHEY and CDR2 is SVGAGI in the germline V gene. CDR3 length: 15 amino acids. The V and J ends lost 8 bases and 1 base, in that order; junction bases with no gene match: 8. This chain's CDR3 is CASLAGGLAKNIQYF. CDR3 DNA: TGTGCCAGCCTGGCAGGGGGTTTGGCCAAAAACATTCAGTACTTC.

The count of this clone is one. The chain recombines TRBV7-2 with TRBJ1-2; TRBD1 might be the D (6 bases). Germline loops: CDR1 SGHTA, CDR2 FQGNSA. The ends were cut back, 3 bases at V and 7 bases at J, with 12 bases in the middle. CDR3 length: 13 residues. The CDR3 here is CASSFVQGGGYTF. The DNA for the CDR3 is TGTGCCAGCAGCTTCGTACAGGGCGGTGGCTACACCTTC.

V is TRBV25-1 and J is TRBJ1-5; 9 nucleotides line up with TRBD1. Unmatched junction bases numbered 2, after V lost 2 bases and J lost 3 bases. This CDR3 spans 15 amino acids. The germline CDR1 and CDR2 sequences are MGHDK and SYGVNS. Here the CDR3 reads CASSEDRGVNQPQHF. The CDR3 nucleotides read TGTGCCAGCAGTGAAGACAGGGGGGTCAATCAGCCCCAGCATTTT.

V and J are TRBV29-1 and TRBJ1-2; 9 nucleotides match TRBD1. The CDR3 has 16 residues. Germline trimming cut 1 base from V and 4 bases from J; bases unmatched to any gene: 10. Germline V gene data show CDR1 as SQVTM and CDR2 as ANQGSEA. CDR3 nucleotide sequence: TGCAGCGTTGAAGGGAATAAGCTGGGACAGGGCTATGGCTACACCTTC. Protein product: CSVEGNKLGQGYGYTF.

V and J are TRBV27 and TRBJ2-1, with D possibly TRBD2 on 6 matching bases. V shed 2 bases and J shed 7 bases, with 6 bases lying between them. CDR3 length equals 12 residues. Per the germline V gene, CDR1 is MNHEY and CDR2 is SMNVEV (reference sequence). This CDR3 reads CASSLAGNEQFF. In nucleotides, the CDR3 is TGTGCCAGCAGTTTAGCGGGGAATGAGCAGTTCTTC.

This chain joins TRBV6-2 or TRBV6-3 and TRBJ1-1, with D possibly TRBD1 on 6 matching bases. Between the trimmed V and J ends, which lost 4 bases and 6 bases, there was a span of 12 bases. Germline V gene sequence: CDR1 MNHEY, CDR2 SVGEGT. The CDR3 consists of 13 residues. The CDR3 loop is CASSLGGAPEAFF. In nucleotides, the CDR3 is TGTGCCAGCAGTTTAGGGGGAGCCCCTGAAGCTTTCTTT.

This clone came up a few times. Other DNA sequences of this sample code for an identical CDR3. The chain couples TRBV12-3 or TRBV12-4 to TRBJ1-2; no firm D call. CDR3 size: 13 residues. Trimming stripped 4 bases from V and 2 bases from J, with 8 bases between. CDR3 nucleotide sequence: TGTGCCAGCAGTTCGGCGGCAAACTATGGCTACACCTTC. Its protein product is CASSSAANYGYTF.

V is TRBV27 and J is TRBJ2-1; TRBD1 is a possible D gene (6 bases). The ends were cut back, 5 bases at V and 9 bases at J, with 11 bases in the middle. Germline V gene lookup returns CDR1 MNHEY and CDR2 SMNVEV (reference sequence). This CDR3 contains 12 residues. The CDR3 bases are TGTGCCAGCAGTCCTACAGGGAGTGAGCAGTTCTTC. As protein: CASSPTGSEQFF.

This clone was detected a few times. The chain has TRBV27 and TRBJ2-7, with TRBD1 matching 10 bases. Losses at the gene ends were 4 bases for V and 6 bases for J; bases not matched to a gene: 6. The CDR3 runs 14 residues. Germline CDR1 is MNHEY and CDR2 is SMNVEV (reference sequence). The DNA of the CDR3 is TGTGCCAGCAGTTCCCGGGACAGGGGTTTCGAGCAGTACTTC. Translation gives CASSSRDRGFEQYF.

This clone has just one count. The V and J genes are TRBV6-2 or TRBV6-3 and TRBJ2-1; 7 positions agree with TRBD2. With V trimmed by 6 bases and J by 0 bases, 17 bases remained unmatched. Germline CDR1 MNHEY, CDR2 SVGEGT. The CDR3 length is 19 residues. CDR3 DNA sequence: TGTGCCAGCAGCATATATACTAGCGTAAGGAAGCTCTCCTACAATGAGCAGTTCTTC. This gives the protein CASSIYTSVRKLSYNEQFF.

In the case of this clone: Other DNA sequences in the sample encode the same CDR3. The chain employs TRBV28 and TRBJ2-7, with D perhaps matching TRBD2 (6 bases). Germline values: CDR1 MDHEN, CDR2 SYDVKM. V was pared by 11 bases and J by 3 bases, with 14 bases between. CDR3 length: 12 amino acids. CDR3 loop: CAVGTGDYEQYF. In DNA form, the CDR3 reads TGTGCCGTAGGGACGGGAGACTACGAGCAGTACTTC.

This clone was detected once. The gene calls are TRBV27 and TRBJ1-6; weak D call: TRBD1 (6 bases). V gave up 3 bases and J gave up 9 bases, with 12 bases separating them. Germline V CDR1 and CDR2: MNHEY, SMNVEV (reference sequence). CDR3 size: 14 residues. The CDR3 here is CASSFGQGGSPLHF. The DNA for the CDR3 is TGTGCCAGCAGTTTTGGGCAAGGGGGTTCACCCCTCCACTTT.

Here the CDR3 reads CASSSTGGSNEKLFF. CDR3 nucleotide sequence: TGCGCCAGCAGCTCTACAGGGGGCTCTAATGAAAAACTGTTTTTT. This rearrangement joins TRBV5-1 to TRBJ1-4, with 9 nucleotides matching TRBD1. This CDR3 comprises 15 residues. Germline CDR1 reads SGHRS; CDR2 reads YFSETQ. After removal of 3 bases from V and 3 bases from J, the junction contained 3 bases not matched to a gene.

The chain has TRBV6-1 and TRBJ2-1; D remains ambiguous. V gave up 3 bases and J gave up 4 bases, with 10 bases separating them. This CDR3 has 14 amino acids. From germline, CDR1 is MNHNS and CDR2 SASEGT. CDR3 nucleotides: TGTGCCAGCAGTGAGAAGAATAGATACAATGAGCAGTTCTTC. Protein: CASSEKNRYNEQFF.

This chain connects TRBV28 to TRBJ2-7; tentatively, D is TRBD1 (6 bases). The CDR3 length is 15 residues. Germline-derived CDR1 and CDR2 are MDHEN and SYDVKM. Trimming pared 1 base from V and 2 bases from J, leaving 12 bases between. Here the CDR3 DNA reads TGTGCCAGCAGTTTATTCACCGACAGGACCTACGAGCAGTACTTC. Translation gives CASSLFTDRTYEQYF.

J is TRBJ1-5 and V is TRBV5-6, with 7 bases matching TRBD1. This CDR3 comprises 14 residues. In germline, CDR1 is SGHDT, CDR2 YYEEEE. After removal of 3 bases from V and 4 bases from J, the junction contained 4 bases not matched to a gene. CDR3 sequence: CASSSGQPNQPQHF. The CDR3, as DNA: TGTGCCAGCAGCTCGGGACAGCCGAATCAGCCCCAGCATTTT.

The V call is TRBV4-3, the J call TRBJ2-1, with a possible D match to TRBD2 (6 bases). The CDR3 sequence is 14 residues long. CDR1 is LGHNA and CDR2 is YSLEER in the germline V gene. Trimming left V 0 bases short and J 9 bases short, with 12 bases between. The CDR3 DNA sequence: TGCGCCAGCAGCCAAGATAGGGGACTTCGTGAGCAGTTCTTC. Its translation is CASSQDRGLREQFF.

The V gene is TRBV12-3 or TRBV12-4, the J gene TRBJ2-1; a weak D match, TRBD1 (6 bases). The CDR3 runs 11 residues. V was shortened by 5 bases and J by 10 bases, with 9 bases between the two germline ends. Here the CDR3 DNA reads TGTGCCAGCAGTAAGACAGGAGAGCAGTTCTTC. Protein product: CASSKTGEQFF.

The gene calls are TRBV6-5 and TRBJ2-7; the D gene is possibly TRBD2 (7 bases). The CDR3 consists of 15 residues. V was pared by 6 bases and J by 6 bases, with 21 bases between. The germline V gene encodes CDR1 MNHEY and CDR2 SVGAGI. This chain's CDR3 is CASSPRWGGASEQYF. The CDR3 DNA is TGTGCCAGCAGCCCAAGATGGGGGGGGGCCAGCGAGCAGTACTTC.

V and J are TRBV5-1 and TRBJ2-2; 7 nucleotides line up with TRBD1. The CDR3 extends over 16 amino acids. Looked up from germline, CDR1 is SGHRS and CDR2 is YFSETQ. Trimming at V came to 0 bases and at J to 6 bases, leaving 8 bases not matched to a gene. CDR3 region: CASSLGGGQSPGELFF. The CDR3 coding sequence is TGCGCCAGCAGCTTGGGAGGGGGCCAATCCCCCGGGGAGCTGTTTTTT.

This chain joins TRBV7-2 and TRBJ2-3; 10 nucleotides agree with TRBD2. The J segment lost 2 bases and the V segment lost 5 bases, leaving 7 bases of the junction unmatched. This CDR3 is 16 amino acids long. Germline V gene sequence: CDR1 SGHTA, CDR2 FQGNSA. CDR3 nucleotides: TGTGCCAGCAGCGCCCAGCGGGGGGGACTCACAGATACGCAGTATTTT. Its translation: CASSAQRGGLTDTQYF.